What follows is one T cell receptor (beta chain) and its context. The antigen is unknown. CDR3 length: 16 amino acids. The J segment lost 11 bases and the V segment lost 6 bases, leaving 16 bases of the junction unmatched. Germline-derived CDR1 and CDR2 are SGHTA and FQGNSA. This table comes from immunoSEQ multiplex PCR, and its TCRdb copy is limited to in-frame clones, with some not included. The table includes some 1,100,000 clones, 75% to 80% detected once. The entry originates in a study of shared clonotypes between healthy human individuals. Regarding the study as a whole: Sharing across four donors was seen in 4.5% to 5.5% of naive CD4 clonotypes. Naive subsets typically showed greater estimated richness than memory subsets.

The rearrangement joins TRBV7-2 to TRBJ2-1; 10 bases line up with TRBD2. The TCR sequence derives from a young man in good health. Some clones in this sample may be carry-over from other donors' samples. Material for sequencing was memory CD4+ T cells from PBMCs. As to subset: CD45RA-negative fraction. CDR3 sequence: CASRLGGTSASGKQFF. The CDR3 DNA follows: TGTGCCAGCAGACTAGGGGGGACTAGCGCGTCGGGTAAGCAGTTCTTC.